Below, 11 T cell receptor beta chains from the same sample are listed, as sequenced in a study of OX40 agonist ivuxolimab in advanced cancers. Library creation used the immunoSEQ multiplex PCR assay. TCRdb retrieved this table from immuneACCESS and kept in-frame rearrangements only. Not all clones are present; in checked studies, unresolved V genes account for under half, and no reason is known for the remainder. The sample table holds about 27,000 clones, of which around nine tenths were seen once. The top ten clones comprise about 30% of the sample. The sequencing used CD4+ or CD8+ T cells sorted from blood, collected in a trial of the OX40 agonist ivuxolimab. Receptor source: an adult with an advanced solid tumor such as melanoma, head and neck, liver or kidney cancer.

CDR3 nucleotide sequence: TGTGCCAGCACCCTGGCTAGCACAGATACGCAGTATTTT. It is translated as CASTLASTDTQYF. The chain joins TRBV6-5 to TRBJ2-3; D gene uncertain. Trimming removed 7 bases at V and 0 bases at J, with 8 bases between. Germline-derived CDR1 and CDR2 are MNHEY and SVGAGI. CDR3 length: 13 amino acids.

This chain joins TRBV28 and TRBJ2-1; 8 bases match TRBD2. This CDR3 is 16 amino acids long. Germline CDR1 and CDR2: MDHEN and SYDVKM. V lost 6 bases, J lost 3 bases, and 10 bases stayed unmatched. The CDR3 coding sequence is TGTGCCAGCAGCCTACTAGCGGCCCTCATCTACAATGAGCAGTTCTTC. Protein product: CASSLLAALIYNEQFF.

The chain has TRBV9 and TRBJ2-5, with 12 bases fitting TRBD2. This CDR3 is 16 amino acids long. Germline V gives CDR1 SGDLS, CDR2 YYNGEE. V dropped 0 bases and J dropped 5; count of bases not matched to a gene: 5. The CDR3 is CASSVGTSGDVETQYF. CDR3 in DNA: TGTGCCAGCAGCGTAGGGACTAGCGGGGACGTGGAGACCCAGTACTTC.

The rearrangement uses TRBV2 and TRBJ2-3, with 7 bases matching TRBD1. The CDR3 contains 14 residues. From germline, CDR1 is SNHLY and CDR2 FYNNEI. V lost 11 bases and J lost 8; bases outside the gene matches: 16. For the CDR3, the DNA is TGTGCCTCCTTACCTCCGACAGGGTCAAGTACGCAGTATTTT. Residues: CASLPPTGSSTQYF.

The genes are TRBV7-6 and TRBJ2-7; TRBD2 agrees at 12 bases. V trimming: 2 bases; J trimming: 6 bases; junction bases outside the gene matches: 5. This CDR3 contains 15 residues. Germline CDR1 is SGHVS and CDR2 is FNYEAQ. This CDR3 reads CASSLFLAGGGEQYF. CDR3 DNA sequence: TGTGCCAGCAGCTTATTTCTAGCGGGAGGGGGCGAGCAGTACTTC.

This chain links TRBV30 with TRBJ2-7; 8 bases agree with TRBD2. V gave up 5 bases and J gave up 2 bases; unmatched junction bases: 11. From germline, CDR1 is GTSNPN and CDR2 SVGIG (reference sequence). The CDR3 is made up of 15 amino acids. The CDR3 is CAWEPIFSGTYEQYF. In DNA form, the CDR3 reads TGTGCCTGGGAGCCAATTTTTAGCGGGACCTACGAGCAGTACTTC. Full variable domain (missing parts from reference TRBV30 and TRBJ2-7): SQTIHQWPATLVQPVGSPLSLECTVEGTSNPNLYWYRQAAGRGLQLLFYSVGIGQISSEVPQNLSASRPQDRQFILSSKKLLLSDSGFYLCAWEPIFSGTYEQYFGPGTRLTVT.

The chain combines TRBV2 with TRBJ2-7, with unresolved D. V lost 10 bases and J lost 2, with 15 bases in between. This CDR3 contains 13 residues. Germline CDR1 is SNHLY and CDR2 is FYNNEI. CDR3 in DNA: TGTGCCACCTCCTCCCGTATGGCCTACGAGCAGTACTTC. It translates to CATSSRMAYEQYF.

V and J are TRBV7-3 and TRBJ2-3; maybe TRBD2 (5 bases). Trimming took off 4 bases at V and 2 bases at J, with 7 bases between the two ends. This CDR3 spans 13 amino acids. Germline V lookup: CDR1 SGHTA, CDR2 FQGTGA. The CDR3 sequence: CASSYLATDTQYF. CDR3 nucleotide sequence: TGTGCCAGCAGCTACCTAGCCACAGATACGCAGTATTTT.

V usage is TRBV7-3 and J usage is TRBJ2-1; 9 bases are a match to TRBD2. CDR3 size: 18 residues. CDR1 and CDR2 from the germline V gene are SGHTA and FQGTGA. V lost 2 bases, J lost 4 bases, and 12 bases stayed unmatched. The DNA of the CDR3 is TGTGCCAGCAGCTTAGGGGATAGCGGGAGCCCCTTATACAATGAGCAGTTCTTC. Translated: CASSLGDSGSPLYNEQFF.

The rearrangement uses TRBV29-1 and TRBJ2-1; 7 nucleotides match TRBD2. The CDR3 consists of 14 residues. Germline V gene lookup returns CDR1 SQVTM and CDR2 ANQGSEA. V dropped 4 bases and J dropped 0; count of bases not matched to a gene: 3. CDR3 protein: CSVAGGSSYNEQFF. In nucleotides, the CDR3 is TGCAGCGTTGCCGGCGGGAGCTCCTACAATGAGCAGTTCTTC.

The chain has TRBV7-8 and TRBJ1-5; D is ambiguous. This CDR3 is 15 amino acids long. Looked up from germline, CDR1 is SGHVS and CDR2 is FQNEAQ. V lost 3 bases, J lost 4 bases, and 13 bases lay in between. CDR3 sequence (DNA): TGTGCCAGCAGCTTGAGACAAAATTTAAATCAGCCCCAGCATTTT. This gives the protein CASSLRQNLNQPQHF. Looking up the rest from reference TRBV7-8 and TRBJ1-5 gives the full variable domain: GAGVSQSPRYKVAKRGQDVALRCDPISGHVSLFWYQQALGQGPEFLTYFQNEAQLDKSGLPSDRFFAERPEGSVSTLKIQRTQQEDSAVYLCASSLRQNLNQPQHFGDGTRLSIL.